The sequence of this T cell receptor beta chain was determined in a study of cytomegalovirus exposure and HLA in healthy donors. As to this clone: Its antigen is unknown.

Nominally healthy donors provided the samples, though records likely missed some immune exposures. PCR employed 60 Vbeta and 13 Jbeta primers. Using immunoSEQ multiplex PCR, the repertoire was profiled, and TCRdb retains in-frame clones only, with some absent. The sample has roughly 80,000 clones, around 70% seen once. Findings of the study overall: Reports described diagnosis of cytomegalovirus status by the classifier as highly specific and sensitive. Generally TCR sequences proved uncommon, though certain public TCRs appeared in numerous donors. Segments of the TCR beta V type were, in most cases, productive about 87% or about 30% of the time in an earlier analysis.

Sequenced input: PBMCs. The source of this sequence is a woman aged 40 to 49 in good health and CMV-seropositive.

The CDR3, as DNA: TGTGCCAGCAGCGTCCGGCCGGGACAGGGTAATGAAAAACTGTTTTTT. Its translation is CASSVRPGQGNEKLFF. The V call is TRBV9, the J call TRBJ1-4; 9 bases align to TRBD1. V was clipped by 2 bases and J by 4 bases; unmatched bases: 6. The CDR3 contains 16 residues. Germline CDR1 reads SGDLS; CDR2 reads YYNGEE. Full variable domain (outside the CDR3, taken from reference TRBV9 and TRBJ1-4): DSGVTQTPKHLITATGQRVTLRCSPRSGDLSVYWYQQSLDQGLQFLIQYYNGEERAKGNILERFSAQQFPDLHSELNLSSLELGDSALYFCASSVRPGQGNEKLFFGSGTQLSVL.